This T cell receptor (beta chain) was retrieved from a study of blood T cell repertoires in COVID-19. The CDR3 is made up of 13 amino acids. V lost 8 bases, J lost 2 bases, and 5 bases stayed unmatched. Which cohort a participant joined came from the clinical history participants gave. Assay: immunoSEQ multiplex PCR; the TCRdb copy retains only in-frame clones and omits some. In the table there are a few hundred thousand clones, 88% of which are singletons. V and J are TRBV12-3 or TRBV12-4 and TRBJ2-7; TRBD2 matches 8 bases. The sequenced sample consisted of PBMCs or T cells enriched from blood (not recorded which). The origin of this receptor is a woman in her twenties or thirties who had been exposed to COVID-19. CDR3 sequence reads: CASAVAGTYEQYF. The CDR3 DNA reads TGTGCCAGCGCTGTAGCGGGGACCTACGAGCAGTACTTC.